Listed below are T cell receptor beta chains from one sample, sequenced in a study of cytomegalovirus exposure and HLA in healthy donors. Here immunoSEQ multiplex PCR was the method, and the copy in TCRdb shows in-frame clones only, minus some. The sample includes roughly 120,000 clones, about 8.5% of them seen just once. Specimen: PBMCs. The receptors were gathered from a man aged 40-49 years in good health and CMV-seronegative. Both conserved end residues are part of each CDR3. A D gene is named only where the DNA matches it firmly. Not every row has a clone size; where given, it reads once, few, many or a size class.

j_call cdr3_length d_call clone_size v_call cdr3_aa cdr3_nt
TRBJ1-2 15 TRBD1 . TRBV28 CASRNSRGANYGYTF TGTGCCAGCAGAAATTCCAGGGGGGCAAACTATGGCTACACCTTC
TRBJ2-1 15 TRBD2 . TRBV4-2 CASSQVGGGWDEQFF TGTGCCAGCAGCCAAGTTGGCGGGGGGTGGGATGAGCAGTTCTTC
TRBJ1-2 15 . . TRBV19 CASSLSNRVDYGYTF TGTGCCAGTAGTCTATCGAACAGGGTGGACTATGGCTACACCTTC
TRBJ2-5 15 TRBD2 few TRBV4-1 CASSQLGLAEETQYF TGCGCCAGCAGCCAATTAGGACTAGCGGAAGAGACCCAGTACTTC
TRBJ2-2 14 TRBD2 . TRBV5-6 CASSSLGGAGELFF TGTGCCAGCAGCTCCCTCGGGGGGGCCGGGGAGCTGTTTTTT
TRBJ1-2 16 TRBD1 few TRBV5-1 CASSPDRAPANYGYTF TGCGCCAGCAGCCCGGACAGGGCCCCTGCTAACTATGGCTACACCTTC
TRBJ2-5 15 . few TRBV27 CASSLRHLPAETQYF TGTGCCAGCAGTTTACGACACCTCCCTGCTGAGACCCAGTACTTC
TRBJ2-7 17 TRBD2 . TRBV2 CASRRPASGGPPYEQYF TGTGCCAGCCGCCGCCCAGCTAGCGGGGGGCCCCCCTACGAGCAGTACTTC
TRBJ1-5 15 . . TRBV9 CASSPGTQGNQPQHF TGTGCCAGCAGCCCCGGCACCCAGGGCAATCAGCCCCAGCATTTT
TRBJ2-3 14 . . TRBV19 CASSRLFGTDTQYF TGTGCCAGTTCTAGGTTGTTCGGTACAGATACGCAGTATTTT
TRBJ2-5 13 TRBD2 . TRBV29-1 CSVVVRGQETQYF TGCAGCGTTGTTGTGCGGGGGCAAGAGACCCAGTACTTC
TRBJ1-4 14 TRBD1 many TRBV29-1 CSVTVGTGNEKLFF TGCAGCGTTACAGTAGGGACAGGGAATGAAAAACTGTTTTTT
TRBJ1-1 15 . . TRBV14 CASSQDLAWQTEAFF TGTGCCAGCAGCCAAGATCTAGCCTGGCAGACTGAAGCTTTCTTT
TRBJ2-3 16 TRBD2 few TRBV6-1 CASSAGLAGVTDTQYF TGTGCCAGCAGTGCCGGACTAGCGGGGGTGACAGATACGCAGTATTTT
TRBJ1-1 13 . few TRBV5-1 CASSLQTGSEAFF TGCGCCAGCAGCTTACAAACAGGGTCCGAAGCTTTCTTT
TRBJ1-4 16 TRBD1 . TRBV7-6 CASSLATRGPGEKLFF TGTGCCAGCAGCTTAGCTACCAGGGGGCCGGGTGAAAAACTGTTTTTT
TRBJ1-1 13 . . TRBV9 CASSVVRNTEAFF TGTGCCAGCAGCGTAGTCAGGAACACTGAAGCTTTCTTT
TRBJ2-3 16 TRBD2 . TRBV27 CASSLSISGGAGTQYF TGTGCCAGCAGTTTATCGATAAGCGGGGGGGCCGGGACGCAGTATTTT
TRBJ1-1 13 . . TRBV11-3 CASSRQVNTEAFF TGTGCCAGCAGCCGGCAGGTTAACACTGAAGCTTTCTTT
TRBJ2-3 17 TRBD2 . TRBV18 CASSPPRTSGGRDTQYF TGTGCCAGCTCACCACCCCGGACTAGCGGGGGGCGAGATACGCAGTATTTT
TRBJ1-5 18 TRBD1 few TRBV6-4 CASRNLPGQGRGNQPQHF TGTGCCAGCAGGAATTTACCCGGACAGGGCCGGGGCAATCAGCCCCAGCATTTT
TRBJ2-6 15 . . TRBV27 CASSYRGPGANVLTF TGTGCCAGCAGTTATCGAGGGCCCGGGGCCAACGTCCTGACTTTC
TRBJ1-5 16 TRBD1 few TRBV19 CASSRQGAYSNQPQHF TGTGCCAGTAGTCGACAGGGGGCTTATAGCAATCAGCCCCAGCATTTT
TRBJ2-7 15 . . TRBV25-1 CASSEVRAGRYEQYF TGTGCCAGCAGTGAAGTAAGGGCAGGGCGCTACGAGCAGTACTTC
TRBJ2-6 18 TRBD2 few TRBV19 CASSMFAAGMAGANVLTF TGTGCCAGTAGTATGTTTGCAGCGGGGATGGCAGGGGCCAACGTCCTGACTTTC
TRBJ2-7 14 . . TRBV6-5 CASSYTDSPYEQYF TGTGCCAGCAGTTACACGGACAGTCCCTACGAGCAGTACTTC
TRBJ2-3 15 TRBD2 few TRBV19 CASSSLAGITDTQYF TGTGCCAGTAGTTCACTAGCGGGAATCACAGATACGCAGTATTTT
TRBJ1-1 16 . . TRBV19 CASSPHSGVRSTEAFF TGTGCCAGTAGTCCTCACTCAGGGGTCAGGAGCACTGAAGCTTTCTTT
TRBJ1-5 14 . few TRBV5-8 CASSHRDSNQPQHF TGTGCCAGCAGCCACCGGGATAGCAATCAGCCCCAGCATTTT
TRBJ1-1 13 . . TRBV11-2 CASSLEAATGAFF TGTGCCAGCAGCTTAGAGGCGGCCACCGGAGCTTTCTTT
TRBJ1-4 15 . . TRBV6-6 CASSYSSGLAQKLFF TGTGCCAGCAGTTACTCGTCTGGTTTGGCACAAAAACTGTTTTTT
TRBJ1-2 13 TRBD1 . TRBV5-4 CASRTDRGRGYTF TGTGCCAGCAGAACGGACAGGGGGCGCGGCTACACCTTC